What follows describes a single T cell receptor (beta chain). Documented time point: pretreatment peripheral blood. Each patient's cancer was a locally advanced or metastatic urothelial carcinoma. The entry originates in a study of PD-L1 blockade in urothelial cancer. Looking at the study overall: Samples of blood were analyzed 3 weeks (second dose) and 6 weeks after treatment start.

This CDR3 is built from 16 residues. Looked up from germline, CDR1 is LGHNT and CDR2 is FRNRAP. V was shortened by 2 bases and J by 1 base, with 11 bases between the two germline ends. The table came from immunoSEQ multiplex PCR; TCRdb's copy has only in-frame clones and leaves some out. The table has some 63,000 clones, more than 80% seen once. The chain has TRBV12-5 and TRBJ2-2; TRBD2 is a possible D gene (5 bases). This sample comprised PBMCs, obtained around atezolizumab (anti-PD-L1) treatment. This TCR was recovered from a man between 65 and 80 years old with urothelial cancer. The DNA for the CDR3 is TGTGCTAGTGGTTTGATCGTCGGGGAGAACACCGGGGAGCTGTTTTTT. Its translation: CASGLIVGENTGELFF.